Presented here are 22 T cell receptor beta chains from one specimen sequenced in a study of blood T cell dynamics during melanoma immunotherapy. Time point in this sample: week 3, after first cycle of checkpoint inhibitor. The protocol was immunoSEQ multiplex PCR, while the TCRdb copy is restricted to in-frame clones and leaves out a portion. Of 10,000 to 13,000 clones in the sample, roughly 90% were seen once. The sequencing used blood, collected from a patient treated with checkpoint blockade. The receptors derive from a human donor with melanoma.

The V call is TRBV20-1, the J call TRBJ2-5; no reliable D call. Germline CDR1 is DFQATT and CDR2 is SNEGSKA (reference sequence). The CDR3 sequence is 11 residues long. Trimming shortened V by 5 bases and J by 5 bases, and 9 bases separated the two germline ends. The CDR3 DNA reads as TGCAGTGCTGAAATTTGGGAGACCCAGTACTTC. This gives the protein CSAEIWETQYF.

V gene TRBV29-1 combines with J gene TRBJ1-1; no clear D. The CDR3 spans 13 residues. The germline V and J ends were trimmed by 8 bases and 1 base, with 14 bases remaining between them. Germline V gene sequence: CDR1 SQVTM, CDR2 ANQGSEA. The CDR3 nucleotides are TGCAGCTCTTCCGGGATGGGGAACACTGAAGCTTTCTTT. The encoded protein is CSSSGMGNTEAFF.

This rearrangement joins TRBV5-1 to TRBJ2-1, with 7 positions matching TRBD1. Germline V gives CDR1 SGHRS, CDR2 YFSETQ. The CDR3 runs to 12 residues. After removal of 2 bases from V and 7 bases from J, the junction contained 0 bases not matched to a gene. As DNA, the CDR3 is TGCGCCAGCAGCTTACAGGGGAATGAGCAGTTCTTC. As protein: CASSLQGNEQFF.

For the CDR3, the DNA is TGTGCCAGCAGCTTGGGAGCGGGGGGCCCGGGGAATGAGCAGTTCTTC. As protein: CASSLGAGGPGNEQFF. The J gene is TRBJ2-1, the V gene TRBV5-4; 9 nucleotides agree with TRBD2. This CDR3 has 16 residues. V lost 0 bases and J lost 7; bases outside the gene matches: 8. CDR1 SGHNT and CDR2 YYREEE come from the germline V gene (reference sequence).

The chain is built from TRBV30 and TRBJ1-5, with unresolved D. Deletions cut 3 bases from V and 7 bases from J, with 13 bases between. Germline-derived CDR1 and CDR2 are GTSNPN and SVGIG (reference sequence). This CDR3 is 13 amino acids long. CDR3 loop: CAWSPGGRQPQHF. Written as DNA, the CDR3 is TGTGCCTGGAGCCCGGGAGGGCGGCAGCCCCAGCATTTT. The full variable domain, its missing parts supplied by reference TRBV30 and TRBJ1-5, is SQTIHQWPATLVQPVGSPLSLECTVEGTSNPNLYWYRQAAGRGLQLLFYSVGIGQISSEVPQNLSASRPQDRQFILSSKKLLLSDSGFYLCAWSPGGRQPQHFGDGTRLSIL.

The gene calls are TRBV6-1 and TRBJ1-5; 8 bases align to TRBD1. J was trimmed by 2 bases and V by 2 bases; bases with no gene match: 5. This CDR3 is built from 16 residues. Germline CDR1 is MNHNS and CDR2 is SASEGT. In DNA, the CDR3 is TGTGCCAGCAGTGAACAGGGGGCGGGTGGCAATCAGCCCCAGCATTTT. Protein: CASSEQGAGGNQPQHF.

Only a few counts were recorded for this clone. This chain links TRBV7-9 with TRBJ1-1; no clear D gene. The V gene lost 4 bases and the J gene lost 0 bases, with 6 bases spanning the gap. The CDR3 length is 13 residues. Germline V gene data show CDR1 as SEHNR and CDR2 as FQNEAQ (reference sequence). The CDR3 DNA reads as TGTGCCAGCAGCTCCGAAATGAACACTGAAGCTTTCTTT. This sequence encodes CASSSEMNTEAFF.

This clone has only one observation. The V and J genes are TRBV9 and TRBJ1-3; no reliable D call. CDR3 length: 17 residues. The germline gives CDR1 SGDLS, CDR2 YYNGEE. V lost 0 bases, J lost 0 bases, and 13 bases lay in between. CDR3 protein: CASSVGGLPSSGNTIYF. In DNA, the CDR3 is TGTGCCAGCAGCGTAGGAGGGCTCCCGAGCTCTGGAAACACCATATATTTT.

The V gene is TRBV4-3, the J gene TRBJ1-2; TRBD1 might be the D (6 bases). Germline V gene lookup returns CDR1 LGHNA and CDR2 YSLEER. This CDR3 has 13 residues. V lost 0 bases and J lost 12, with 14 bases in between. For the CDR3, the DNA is TGCGCCAGCAGCCAAGATAGGGGGAGGGCAAACACCTTC. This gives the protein CASSQDRGRANTF.

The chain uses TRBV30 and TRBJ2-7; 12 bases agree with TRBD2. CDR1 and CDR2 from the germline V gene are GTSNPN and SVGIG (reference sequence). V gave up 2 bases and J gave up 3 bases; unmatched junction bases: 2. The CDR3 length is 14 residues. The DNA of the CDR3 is TGTGCCTGGAGTCTAGCGGGGGGGATCTACGAGCAGTACTTC. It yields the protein CAWSLAGGIYEQYF. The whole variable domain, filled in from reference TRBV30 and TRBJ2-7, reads SQTIHQWPATLVQPVGSPLSLECTVEGTSNPNLYWYRQAAGRGLQLLFYSVGIGQISSEVPQNLSASRPQDRQFILSSKKLLLSDSGFYLCAWSLAGGIYEQYFGPGTRLTVT.

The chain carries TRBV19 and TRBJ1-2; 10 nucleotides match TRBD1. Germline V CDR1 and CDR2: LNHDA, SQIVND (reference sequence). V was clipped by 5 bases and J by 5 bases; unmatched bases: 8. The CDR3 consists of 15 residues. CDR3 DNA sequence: TGTGCCAGTAGTCCAACCGGGACAGGGGTATATGGCTACACCTTC. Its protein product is CASSPTGTGVYGYTF.

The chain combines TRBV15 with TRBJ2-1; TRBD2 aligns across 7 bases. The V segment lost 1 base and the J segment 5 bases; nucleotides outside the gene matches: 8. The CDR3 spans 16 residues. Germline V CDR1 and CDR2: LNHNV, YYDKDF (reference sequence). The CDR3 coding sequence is TGTGCCACCAGCAGAGCCAGGGACCGGGGGGACAATGAGCAGTTCTTC. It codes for CATSRARDRGDNEQFF.

The CDR3 is CAIKRGQAGYDEQFF. The CDR3 DNA follows: TGTGCCATCAAGAGGGGTCAGGCGGGGTATGATGAGCAGTTCTTC. V is TRBV10-3 and J is TRBJ2-1; the D gene is possibly TRBD2 (6 bases). Trimming removed 7 bases at V and 8 bases at J, with 21 bases between. Germline loops: CDR1 ENHRY, CDR2 SYGVKD. The CDR3 is 15 residues long.

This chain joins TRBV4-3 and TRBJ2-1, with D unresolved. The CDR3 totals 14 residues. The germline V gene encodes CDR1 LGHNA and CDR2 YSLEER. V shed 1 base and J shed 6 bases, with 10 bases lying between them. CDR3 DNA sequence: TGCGCCAGCAGCCAAGTAACGACTGTCAATGAGCAGTTCTTC. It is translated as CASSQVTTVNEQFF.

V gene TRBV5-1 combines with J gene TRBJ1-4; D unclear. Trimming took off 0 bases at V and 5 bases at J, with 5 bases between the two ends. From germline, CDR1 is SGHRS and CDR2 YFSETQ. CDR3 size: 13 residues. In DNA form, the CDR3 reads TGCGCCAGCAGCTTGGCAGACAATGAAAAACTGTTTTTT. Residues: CASSLADNEKLFF.

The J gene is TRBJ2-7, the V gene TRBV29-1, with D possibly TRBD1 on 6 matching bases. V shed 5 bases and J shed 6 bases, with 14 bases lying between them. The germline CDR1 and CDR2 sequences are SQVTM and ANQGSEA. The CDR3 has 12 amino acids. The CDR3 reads CSVRQGSSEQYF. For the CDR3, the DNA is TGCAGCGTTCGGCAGGGGTCGTCCGAGCAGTACTTC.

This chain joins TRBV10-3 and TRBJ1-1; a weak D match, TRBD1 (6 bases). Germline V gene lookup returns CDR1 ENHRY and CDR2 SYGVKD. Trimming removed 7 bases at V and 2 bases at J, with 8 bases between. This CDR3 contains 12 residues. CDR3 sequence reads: CAITGENTEAFF. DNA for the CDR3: TGTGCCATCACAGGGGAAAACACTGAAGCTTTCTTT.

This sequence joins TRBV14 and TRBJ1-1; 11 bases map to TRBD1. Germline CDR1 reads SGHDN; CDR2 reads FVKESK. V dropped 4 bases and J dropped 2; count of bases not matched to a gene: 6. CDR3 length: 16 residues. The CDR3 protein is CASSLGQGAINTEAFF. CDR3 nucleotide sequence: TGTGCCAGCAGCCTAGGACAGGGGGCGATTAACACTGAAGCTTTCTTT.

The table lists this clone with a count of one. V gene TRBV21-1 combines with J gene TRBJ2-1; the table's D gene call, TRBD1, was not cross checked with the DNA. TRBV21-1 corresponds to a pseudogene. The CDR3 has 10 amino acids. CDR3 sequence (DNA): TGTGCCATTCTCGGACAGGGTTGGTTCTTC. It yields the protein CAILGQGWFF.

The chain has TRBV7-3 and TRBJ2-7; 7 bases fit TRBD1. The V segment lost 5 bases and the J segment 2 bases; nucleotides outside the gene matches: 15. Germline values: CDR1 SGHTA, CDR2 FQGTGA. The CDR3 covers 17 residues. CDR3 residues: CASSEGAGTDNAYEQYF. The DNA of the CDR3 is TGTGCCAGCAGCGAGGGGGCCGGGACAGACAATGCCTACGAGCAGTACTTC.

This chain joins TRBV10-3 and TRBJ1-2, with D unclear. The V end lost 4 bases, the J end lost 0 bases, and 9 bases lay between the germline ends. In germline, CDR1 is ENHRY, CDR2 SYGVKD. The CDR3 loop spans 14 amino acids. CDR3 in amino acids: CAISVSGSNYGYTF. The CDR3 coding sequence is TGTGCCATCAGTGTTTCTGGGTCTAACTATGGCTACACCTTC.

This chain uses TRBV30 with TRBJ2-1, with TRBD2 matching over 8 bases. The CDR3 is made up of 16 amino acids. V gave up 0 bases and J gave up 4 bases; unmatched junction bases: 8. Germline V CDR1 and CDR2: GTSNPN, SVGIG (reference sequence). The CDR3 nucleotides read TGTGCCTGGAGTGTAGATACTAGCGGCTATTACAATGAGCAGTTCTTC. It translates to CAWSVDTSGYYNEQFF. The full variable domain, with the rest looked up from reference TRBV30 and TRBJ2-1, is SQTIHQWPATLVQPVGSPLSLECTVEGTSNPNLYWYRQAAGRGLQLLFYSVGIGQISSEVPQNLSASRPQDRQFILSSKKLLLSDSGFYLCAWSVDTSGYYNEQFFGPGTRLTVL.